This T cell receptor beta chain was sequenced for a study of regulatory T cells in long-lasting Graves disease. Relying on iRepertoire HTBI primers and Arm-PCR of CDR3 regions, the team built TCR beta libraries. Using its own MiXCR run on the multiplex PCR reads, TCRdb lists one record per CDR3 protein. Of over 450,000 distinct CDR3 sequences listed, about a fifth are singletons. Study-wide points: Patients whose Graves' disease persisted exhibited lower TCR diversity than those newly diagnosed. Persistent disease preferred TRBV28, TRBJ1-2 and TRBJ2-5. Those with persistent disease had in common more public clonotypes (roughly 3,000) than new patients (roughly 930).

Time point reported: persistent/refractory GD, antithyroid drugs over 5 years with positive TRAb. RNA isolated from PBMCs was used to make the TCR library. Of note for this clonotype: Its antigen is still unknown.

CDR1 and CDR2 (germline): MNHNS, SASEGT. This CDR3 has 16 residues. After removal of 5 bases from V and 0 bases from J, the junction contained 7 bases not matched to a gene. The TCR sequence derives from a female donor with Graves disease. The specimen was peripheral blood mononuclear cells (PBMCs), collected when the disease was refractory, from a patient treated with antithyroid drugs. V is TRBV6-1 and J is TRBJ2-1; 7 bases match TRBD2. The CDR3 spells CASSRGTTTSYNEQFF. The CDR3 coding sequence is TGTGCCAGCAGTCGAGGGACTACCACCTCCTACAATGAGCAGTTCTTC.